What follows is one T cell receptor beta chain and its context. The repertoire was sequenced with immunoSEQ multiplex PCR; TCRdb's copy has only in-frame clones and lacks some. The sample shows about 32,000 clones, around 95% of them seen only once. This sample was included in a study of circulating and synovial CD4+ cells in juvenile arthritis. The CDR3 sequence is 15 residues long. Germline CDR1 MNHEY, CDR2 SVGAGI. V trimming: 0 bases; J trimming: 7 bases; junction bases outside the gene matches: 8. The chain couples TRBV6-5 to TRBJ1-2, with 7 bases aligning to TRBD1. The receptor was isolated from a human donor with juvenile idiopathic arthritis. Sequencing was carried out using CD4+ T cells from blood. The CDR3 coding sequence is TGTGCCAGCAGTTACTCGATAGGGGGCAGGTTTGGCTACACCTTC. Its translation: CASSYSIGGRFGYTF.